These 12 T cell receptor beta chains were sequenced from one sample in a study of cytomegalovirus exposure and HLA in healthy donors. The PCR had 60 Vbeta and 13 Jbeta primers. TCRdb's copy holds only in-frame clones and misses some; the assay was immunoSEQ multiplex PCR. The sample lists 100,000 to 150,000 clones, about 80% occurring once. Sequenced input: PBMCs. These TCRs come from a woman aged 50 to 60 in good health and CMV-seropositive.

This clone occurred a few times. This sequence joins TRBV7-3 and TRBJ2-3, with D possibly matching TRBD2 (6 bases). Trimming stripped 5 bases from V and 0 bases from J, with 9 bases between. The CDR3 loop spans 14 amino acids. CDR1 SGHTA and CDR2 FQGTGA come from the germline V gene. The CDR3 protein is CASSPGTSTDTQYF. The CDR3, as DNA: TGTGCCAGCAGCCCCGGGACTAGCACAGATACGCAGTATTTT.

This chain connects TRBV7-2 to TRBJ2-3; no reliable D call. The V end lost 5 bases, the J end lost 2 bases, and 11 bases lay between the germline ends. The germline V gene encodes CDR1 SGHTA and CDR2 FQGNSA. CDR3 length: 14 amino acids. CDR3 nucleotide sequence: TGTGCCAGCAGCCCCTCGGGTTTCACAGATACGCAGTATTTT. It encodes CASSPSGFTDTQYF. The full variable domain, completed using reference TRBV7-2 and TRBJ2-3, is GAGVSQSPSNKVTEKGKDVELRCDPISGHTALYWYRQSLGQGLEFLIYFQGNSAPDKSGLPSDRFSAERTGGSVSTLTIQRTQQEDSAVYLCASSPSGFTDTQYFGPGTRLTVL.

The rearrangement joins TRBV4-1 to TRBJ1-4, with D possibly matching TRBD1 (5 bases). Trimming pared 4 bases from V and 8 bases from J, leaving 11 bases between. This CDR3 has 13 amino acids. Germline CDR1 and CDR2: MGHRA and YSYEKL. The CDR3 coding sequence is TGCGCCAGCAGCCTAGCGGGGACCGAAAAACTGTTTTTT. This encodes CASSLAGTEKLFF.

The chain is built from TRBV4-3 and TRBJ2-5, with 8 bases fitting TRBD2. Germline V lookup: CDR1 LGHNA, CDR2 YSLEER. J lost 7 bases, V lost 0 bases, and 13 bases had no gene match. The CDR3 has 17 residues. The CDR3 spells CASSQDAGEAGEMTQYF. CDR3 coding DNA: TGCGCCAGCAGCCAAGACGCCGGGGAAGCGGGGGAGATGACCCAGTACTTC.

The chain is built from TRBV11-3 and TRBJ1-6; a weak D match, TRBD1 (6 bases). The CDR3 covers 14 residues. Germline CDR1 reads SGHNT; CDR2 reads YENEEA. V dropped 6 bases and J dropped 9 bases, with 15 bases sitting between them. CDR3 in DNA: TGTGCCAGCAGTGCACAGGGTTCTGCTTCACCCCTCCACTTT. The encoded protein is CASSAQGSASPLHF.

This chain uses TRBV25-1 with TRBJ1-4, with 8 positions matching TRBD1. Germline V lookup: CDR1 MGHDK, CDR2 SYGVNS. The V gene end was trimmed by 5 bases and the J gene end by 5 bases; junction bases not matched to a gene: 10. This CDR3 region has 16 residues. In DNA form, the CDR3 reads TGTGCCAGCAGTCAAGGACAGGGACTATTGAATGAAAAACTGTTTTTT. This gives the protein CASSQGQGLLNEKLFF.

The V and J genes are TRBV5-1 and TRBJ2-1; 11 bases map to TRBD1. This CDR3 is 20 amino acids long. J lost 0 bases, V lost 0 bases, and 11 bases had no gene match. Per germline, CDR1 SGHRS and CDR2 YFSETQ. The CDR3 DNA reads TGCGCCAGCAGCTTGGGGACAGGGGGCTCCCTAGGTTACTCCTACAATGAGCAGTTCTTC. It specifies CASSLGTGGSLGYSYNEQFF. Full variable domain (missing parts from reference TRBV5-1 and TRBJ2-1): KAGVTQTPRYLIKTRGQQVTLSCSPISGHRSVSWYQQTPGQGLQFLFEYFSETQRNKGNFPGRFSGRQFSNSRSEMNVSTLELGDSALYLCASSLGTGGSLGYSYNEQFFGPGTRLTVL.

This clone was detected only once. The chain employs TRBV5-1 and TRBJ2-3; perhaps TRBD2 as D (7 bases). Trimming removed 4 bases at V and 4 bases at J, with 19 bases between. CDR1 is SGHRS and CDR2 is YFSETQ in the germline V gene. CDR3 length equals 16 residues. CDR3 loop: CASSPGRGASADTQYF. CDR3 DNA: TGCGCCAGCAGCCCGGGCCGGGGGGCCTCAGCAGATACGCAGTATTTT.

CDR3 in DNA: TGTGCCAGCAGCCCCCGGACAGGGTCGAACACTGAAGCTTTCTTT. Its translation: CASSPRTGSNTEAFF. J is TRBJ1-1 and V is TRBV7-6, with 8 bases lining up with TRBD1. Per the germline V gene, CDR1 is SGHVS and CDR2 is FNYEAQ. With 5 bases clipped from V and 1 base from J, the junction kept 6 bases outside the gene matches. This CDR3 comprises 15 residues.

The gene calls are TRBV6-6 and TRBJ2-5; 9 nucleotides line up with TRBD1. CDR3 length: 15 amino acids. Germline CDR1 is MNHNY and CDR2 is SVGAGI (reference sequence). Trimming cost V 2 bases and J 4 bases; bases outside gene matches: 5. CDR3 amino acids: CASSYPGQGRETQYF. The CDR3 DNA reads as TGTGCCAGCAGTTACCCGGGACAGGGAAGAGAGACCCAGTACTTC.

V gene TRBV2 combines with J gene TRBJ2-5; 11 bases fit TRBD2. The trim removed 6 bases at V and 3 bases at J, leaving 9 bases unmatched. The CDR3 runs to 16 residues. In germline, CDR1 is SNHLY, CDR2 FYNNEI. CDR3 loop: CASRTLAGGYKETQYF. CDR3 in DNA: TGTGCCAGCAGGACGCTAGCGGGAGGCTATAAAGAGACCCAGTACTTC.

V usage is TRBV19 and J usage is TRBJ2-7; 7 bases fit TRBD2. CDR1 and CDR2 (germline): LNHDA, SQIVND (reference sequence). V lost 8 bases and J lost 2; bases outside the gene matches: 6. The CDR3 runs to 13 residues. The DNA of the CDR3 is TGTGCCAGTGGGGGGGTCTCGCCCTACGAGCAGTACTTC. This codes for CASGGVSPYEQYF.